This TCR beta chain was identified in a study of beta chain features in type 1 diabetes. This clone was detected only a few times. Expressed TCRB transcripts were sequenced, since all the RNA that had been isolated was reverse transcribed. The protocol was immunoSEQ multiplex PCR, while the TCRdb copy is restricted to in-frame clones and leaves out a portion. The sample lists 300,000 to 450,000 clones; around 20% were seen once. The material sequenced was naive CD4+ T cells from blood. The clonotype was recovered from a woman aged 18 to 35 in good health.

CDR3 coding DNA: TGCGCCAGCAGCCGTTCAGGGTTAGGCTATGGCTACACCTTC. It translates to CASSRSGLGYGYTF. This chain links TRBV4-3 with TRBJ1-2; possible D gene TRBD1, 5 bases. Trimming removed 4 bases at V and 4 bases at J, with 13 bases between. Looked up from germline, CDR1 is LGHNA and CDR2 is YSLEER. This CDR3 spans 14 amino acids.